Each of the 9 T cell receptor beta chains below was sequenced from the same sample in a study of shared clonotypes between healthy human individuals. TCRdb keeps only in-frame clones here, not all; method: immunoSEQ multiplex PCR. The top ten hold around 0.4% of the sample, which has approximately 2,300,000 clones, approximately 90% seen once. Sequencing was done on a sample of naive CD4+ T cells from PBMCs. Subset defined: CD45RA+ positively selected. All receptors come from a man aged 18 to 29 in good health. Some clones in this sample may be carry-over from other donors' samples.

This clone was counted once. This chain joins TRBV6-6 and TRBJ2-5; D remains ambiguous. CDR1 and CDR2 (germline): MNHNY, SVGAGI (reference sequence). The CDR3 loop spans 13 amino acids. Trimming took off 2 bases at V and 2 bases at J, with 6 bases between the two ends. In DNA form, the CDR3 reads TGTGCCAGCAGTTACGGCGAACAAGAGACCCAGTACTTC. It is translated as CASSYGEQETQYF.

V is TRBV7-3 and J is TRBJ1-3; 10 bases are shared with TRBD1. The CDR3 has 16 residues. Per the germline V gene, CDR1 is SGHTA and CDR2 is FQGTGA. The trim removed 1 base at V and 7 bases at J, leaving 7 bases unmatched. Here the CDR3 DNA reads TGTGCCAGCAGCTTAATTCGGGACAGGGGATGGAACACCATATATTTT. Its translation: CASSLIRDRGWNTIYF.

This chain connects TRBV25-1 to TRBJ2-3, with 14 bases lining up with TRBD2. Trimming at V came to 3 bases and at J to 7 bases, leaving 9 bases not matched to a gene. Germline V gene data show CDR1 as MGHDK and CDR2 as SYGVNS. The CDR3 extends over 17 amino acids. DNA of the CDR3: TGTGCCAGCAGTGACCACACTCGGACTAGCGGGGGGAATACGCAGTATTTT. Residues: CASSDHTRTSGGNTQYF.

V and J are TRBV19 and TRBJ2-3; 10 bases agree with TRBD2. V lost 5 bases and J lost 6; bases outside the gene matches: 8. CDR1 and CDR2 from the germline V gene are LNHDA and SQIVND (reference sequence). The CDR3 loop spans 15 amino acids. In nucleotides, the CDR3 is TGTGCCAGTAGTGACCTAGCGGGAGTTGGTGATACGCAGTATTTT. Encoded protein: CASSDLAGVGDTQYF. Variable domain in full (rest from reference TRBV19 and TRBJ2-3): DGGITQSPKYLFRKEGQNVTLSCEQNLNHDAMYWYRQDPGQGLRLIYYSQIVNDFQKGDIAEGYSVSREKKESFPLTVTSAQKNPTAFYLCASSDLAGVGDTQYFGPGTRLTVL.

The chain has TRBV5-1 and TRBJ1-6; 7 bases are shared with TRBD1. V gave up 3 bases and J gave up 8 bases; unmatched junction bases: 5. Germline V gives CDR1 SGHRS, CDR2 YFSETQ. This CDR3 is 14 amino acids long. In nucleotides, the CDR3 is TGCGCCAGCAGCTACCAGGGGGATGATTCACCCCTCCACTTT. Translation: CASSYQGDDSPLHF.

The chain joins TRBV10-3 to TRBJ2-7, with 10 bases lining up with TRBD2. The CDR3 is 15 residues long. The V segment lost 0 bases and the J segment 4 bases; nucleotides outside the gene matches: 3. The germline V gene encodes CDR1 ENHRY and CDR2 SYGVKD. The CDR3 here is CAISESSGRVYEQYF. In nucleotides, the CDR3 is TGTGCCATCAGTGAGTCGAGCGGGAGGGTTTACGAGCAGTACTTC.

This clone has just a few counts. This sequence joins TRBV4-1 and TRBJ1-5, with D tentatively TRBD1 (5 bases). The V end was cut by 4 bases, the J end by 4 bases, with 14 bases between. CDR3 length: 15 amino acids. Germline CDR1 and CDR2: MGHRA and YSYEKL. The CDR3 here is CASSPARQPNQPQHF. The CDR3 DNA reads TGCGCCAGCAGCCCAGCCCGACAGCCAAATCAGCCCCAGCATTTT.

This sequence joins TRBV28 and TRBJ1-2; 7 bases map to TRBD1. V shed 4 bases and J 5 bases; nucleotides not matched to a gene: 7. The germline gives CDR1 MDHEN, CDR2 SYDVKM. This CDR3 is built from 14 residues. CDR3 loop: CASSSRGGLYGYTF. Written as DNA, the CDR3 is TGTGCCAGCAGTTCCAGGGGGGGGCTTTATGGCTACACCTTC.

The chain has TRBV25-1 and TRBJ2-4; D unresolved. CDR3 length: 16 amino acids. CDR1 MGHDK and CDR2 SYGVNS come from the germline V gene. V shed 1 base and J shed 0 bases, with 10 bases lying between them. CDR3 DNA sequence: TGTGCCAGCAGTGAATCCAAGACGGGAGCCAAAAACATTCAGTACTTC. Translated: CASSESKTGAKNIQYF.